The clone carrying this T cell receptor (beta chain) was counted once. CDR1 LGHNA and CDR2 YNFKEQ come from the germline V gene. This CDR3 comprises 15 residues. Trimming took 0 bases from V and 7 from J, leaving 15 bases between them. The data were obtained in a study of patients and donors after allogeneic stem cell transplantation. Using its own MiXCR run on the RT-PCR reads, TCRdb lists one record per CDR3 protein. Among approximately 170,000 distinct CDR3 sequences listed, more than 20% were seen once. The sequence derives from a human donor who was either an allogeneic HSCT recipient or a stem cell or donor lymphocyte infusion donor (not recorded which). It is not recorded whose cells these are; they may come from a transplant donor. The material sequenced was blood, either unsorted or a sorted T cell fraction (not recorded which). The chain is built from TRBV4-2 and TRBJ1-1, with D maybe TRBD1 (6 bases). CDR3 sequence reads: CASSQELGGRSEAFF. For the CDR3, the DNA is TGTGCCAGCAGCCAAGAACTAGGGGGTCGCAGTGAAGCTTTCTTT.